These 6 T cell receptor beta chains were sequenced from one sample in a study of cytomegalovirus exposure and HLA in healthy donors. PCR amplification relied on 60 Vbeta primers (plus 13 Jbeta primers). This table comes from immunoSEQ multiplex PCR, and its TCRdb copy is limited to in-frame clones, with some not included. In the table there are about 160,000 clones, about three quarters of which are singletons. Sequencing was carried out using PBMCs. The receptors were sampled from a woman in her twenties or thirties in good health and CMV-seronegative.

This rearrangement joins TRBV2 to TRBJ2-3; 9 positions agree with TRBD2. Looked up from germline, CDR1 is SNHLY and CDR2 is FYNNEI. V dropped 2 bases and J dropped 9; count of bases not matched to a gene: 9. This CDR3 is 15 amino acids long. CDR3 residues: CASSELAGRLATQYF. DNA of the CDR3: TGTGCCAGCAGTGAACTAGCGGGGAGGCTGGCAACGCAGTATTTT.

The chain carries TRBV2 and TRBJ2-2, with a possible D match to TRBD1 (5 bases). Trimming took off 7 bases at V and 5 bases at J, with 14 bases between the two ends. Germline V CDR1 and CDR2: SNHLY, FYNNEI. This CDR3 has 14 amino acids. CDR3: CASNTLAGTGELFF. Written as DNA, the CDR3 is TGTGCCAGCAATACCCTCGCAGGGACCGGGGAGCTGTTTTTT. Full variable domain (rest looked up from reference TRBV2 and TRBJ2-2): EPEVTQTPSHQVTQMGQEVILRCVPISNHLYFYWYRQILGQKVEFLVSFYNNEISEKSEIFDDQFSVERPDGSNFTLKIRSTKLEDSAMYFCASNTLAGTGELFFGEGSRLTVL.

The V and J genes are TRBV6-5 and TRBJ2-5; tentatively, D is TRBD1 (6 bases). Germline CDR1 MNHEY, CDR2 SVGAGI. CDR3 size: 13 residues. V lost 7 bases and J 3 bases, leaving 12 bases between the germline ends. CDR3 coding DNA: TGTGCCAGCATCTCGACAGGAAAAGAGACCCAGTACTTC. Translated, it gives CASISTGKETQYF.

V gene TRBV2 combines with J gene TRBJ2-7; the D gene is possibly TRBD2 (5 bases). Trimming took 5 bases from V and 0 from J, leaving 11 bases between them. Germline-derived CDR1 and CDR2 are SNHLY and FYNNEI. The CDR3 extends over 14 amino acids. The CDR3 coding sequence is TGTGCCAGCAGTCCGAGACTACCCTCCTACGAGCAGTACTTC. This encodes CASSPRLPSYEQYF. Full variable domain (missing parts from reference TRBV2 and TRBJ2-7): EPEVTQTPSHQVTQMGQEVILRCVPISNHLYFYWYRQILGQKVEFLVSFYNNEISEKSEIFDDQFSVERPDGSNFTLKIRSTKLEDSAMYFCASSPRLPSYEQYFGPGTRLTVT.

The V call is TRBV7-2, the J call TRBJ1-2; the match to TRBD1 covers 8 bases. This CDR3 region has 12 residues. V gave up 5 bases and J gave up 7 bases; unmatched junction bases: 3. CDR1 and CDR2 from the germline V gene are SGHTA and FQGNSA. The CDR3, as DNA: TGTGCCAGCAGCCTGGACAGGGCTGGCTACACCTTC. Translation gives CASSLDRAGYTF.

As DNA, the CDR3 is TGTGCCAGCTCACCTTCAGGGGTTAATTCACCCCTCCACTTT. Translating gives CASSPSGVNSPLHF. V usage is TRBV18 and J usage is TRBJ1-6; a weak D match, TRBD1 (6 bases). Deletions cut 3 bases from V and 6 bases from J, with 9 bases between. This CDR3 spans 14 amino acids. Germline CDR1 KGHSH, CDR2 LQKENI.